Below, one T cell receptor (beta chain) is given with its context. The target antigen is unknown. This sample was included in a study of brain metastases from non-small cell lung cancer. Findings and limits, study-wide: Fewer infiltrating T cells were found in brain metastases than primaries. T-cell clones appeared expanded in about 64% of brain metastases relative to matched primary tumors. Paired brain metastases and primary tumors largely shared TCR repertoires.

Germline CDR1 is LGHNA and CDR2 is YSLEER. Trimming took 0 bases from V and 7 from J, leaving 15 bases between them. This CDR3 has 15 residues. Profiled with immunoSEQ multiplex PCR; TCRdb holds only in-frame clones, not every one. The profile covers 7,500 to 10,000 clones, with 85% appearing a single time and 4.1% taken by the ten largest. The sample was primary lung tumor tissue. V gene TRBV4-3 combines with J gene TRBJ1-1, with D uncertain. The TCR sequence derives from a donor at least 40 years old with non-small cell lung cancer. The CDR3 DNA reads TGCGCCAGCAGCCAAGATACTGGGGAGATCGGTGAAGCTTTCTTT. It translates to CASSQDTGEIGEAFF.